The rows below give T cell receptor beta chains drawn from one sample of a study of blood T cell repertoires in COVID-19. The method was immunoSEQ multiplex PCR; TCRdb's version includes in-frame clones alone and lacks a portion of them. The data show some 180,000 clones, with 70% to 80% seen just once and 8.5% to 10% held by the top ten. Sequencing was done on a sample of peripheral blood. The receptors come from a woman between 50 and 59 years old with active or convalescent COVID-19. Both conserved end residues are part of each CDR3. Each record gives: D gene, J gene, V gene, CDR3 length, CDR3 protein. The D gene is left open where the match is weak.

>TRBD1|TRBJ2-3|TRBV2|14
CASTRQGGTDTQYF
>TRBD1|TRBJ2-5|TRBV30|14
CAWSVTGGWKTQYF
>TRBD2|TRBJ2-3|TRBV4-3|18
CASSQDLGSGGLTDTQYF
>TRBD1|TRBJ1-2|TRBV29-1|13
CSVRDRGGYGYTF
>NA|TRBJ2-2|TRBV6-2/TRBV6-3|15
CASSQRLGWTGELFF
>TRBD1|TRBJ2-3|TRBV24-1|15
CATSDPTGVTDTQYF
>TRBD1|TRBJ1-2|TRBV5-8|14
CASSWSGTVKGYTF
>TRBD1|TRBJ2-2|TRBV5-1|18
CASSFPGQGARNTGELFF
>TRBD2|TRBJ2-5|TRBV5-4|15
CASSFGGGSQETQYF
>NA|TRBJ1-4|TRBV5-1|15
CASSLEARGNEKLFF
>NA|TRBJ1-1|TRBV9|15
CASSPSYRVNTEAFF
>TRBD1|TRBJ2-5|TRBV7-2|15
CASSLDRGLQETQYF
>TRBD1|TRBJ1-1|TRBV19|15
CASIGDRGQITEAFF
>TRBD2|TRBJ2-5|TRBV19|15
CASSPAGEWQETQYF
>NA|TRBJ1-2|TRBV30|13
CAWSELGDYGYTF
>TRBD1|TRBJ2-6|TRBV30|14
CASTTGSGANVLTF
>NA|TRBJ2-5|TRBV7-2|15
CASSEGAAGVGTQYF